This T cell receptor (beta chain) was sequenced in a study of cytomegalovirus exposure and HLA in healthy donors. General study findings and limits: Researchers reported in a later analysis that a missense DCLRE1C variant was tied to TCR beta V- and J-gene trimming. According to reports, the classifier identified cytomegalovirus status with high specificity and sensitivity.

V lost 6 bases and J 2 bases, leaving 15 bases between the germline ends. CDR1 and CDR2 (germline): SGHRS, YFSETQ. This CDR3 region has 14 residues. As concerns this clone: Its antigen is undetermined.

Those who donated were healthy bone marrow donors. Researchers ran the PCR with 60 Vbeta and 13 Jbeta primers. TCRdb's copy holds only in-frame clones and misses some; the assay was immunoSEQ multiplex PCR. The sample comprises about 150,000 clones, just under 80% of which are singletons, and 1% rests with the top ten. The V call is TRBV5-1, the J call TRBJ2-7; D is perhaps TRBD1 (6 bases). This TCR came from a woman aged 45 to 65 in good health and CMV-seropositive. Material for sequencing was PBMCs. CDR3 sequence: CASNYGQTAYEQYF. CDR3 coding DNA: TGCGCCAGCAATTACGGACAGACAGCCTACGAGCAGTACTTC. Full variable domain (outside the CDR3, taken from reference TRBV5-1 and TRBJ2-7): KAGVTQTPRYLIKTRGQQVTLSCSPISGHRSVSWYQQTPGQGLQFLFEYFSETQRNKGNFPGRFSGRQFSNSRSEMNVSTLELGDSALYLCASNYGQTAYEQYFGPGTRLTVT.